The following is a T cell receptor beta chain sequence with its context. As yet, its antigen is unknown. This entry is derived from a study of shared clonotypes between healthy human individuals. Study-level points and caveats: Sequencing depth was expected to influence donor clonotype sharing.

All donors qualified as healthy HIV-negative adults and had experienced no recent acute infections or vaccinations. For unsorted samples, genomic DNA was extracted from tens of millions of PBMCs. Germline values: CDR1 LNHDA, CDR2 SQIVND (reference sequence). CDR3 length: 12 residues. V dropped 5 bases and J dropped 4 bases, with 8 bases sitting between them. Sequencing was at deep level. Sequencing used immunoSEQ multiplex PCR; TCRdb keeps in-frame clones, though not all of them. The sample holds some 490,000 clones; 65% to 85% are singletons and the top ten take approximately 12%. V and J are TRBV19 and TRBJ1-1; D may be TRBD1 (5 bases). The clonotype originates from a woman between 40 and 55 years old in good health. Some clones in this sample may be carry-over from other donors' samples. The sequencing sample was made of PBMCs. The CDR3 sequence is CASSWGGTEAFF. Written as DNA, the CDR3 is TGTGCCAGTAGTTGGGGGGGCACTGAAGCTTTCTTT.